These 2 T cell receptor beta chains were sequenced from one sample in a study of CD8 T cells in Susac syndrome (dated by TCRdb to between 2018 and 2021). Library creation used the immunoSEQ multiplex PCR assay. RNA was extracted using the RNeasy kit, and about 0.5 to 1 microgram was reverse transcribed with random hexamers. Starting from the raw public reads, TCRdb applied fastp trimming at Q25, assembled clones with MiXCR and retained in-frame beta chains. Each CDR3 protein appears once, grouped with its most common genes and DNA. This sample is represented by fewer than 150,000 distinct CDR3 sequences; 94% of them were singletons. The ten largest make up 0.25% to 0.3% of the sample. Sequenced sample: CD8+ T cells from PBMCs. These receptors were taken from a human donor in good health.

This chain uses TRBV27 with TRBJ2-7, with D perhaps TRBD1 (5 bases). The germline CDR1 and CDR2 sequences are MNHEY and SMNVEV (reference sequence). This CDR3 has 13 amino acids. The V end lost 0 bases, the J end lost 3 bases, and 6 bases lay between the germline ends. CDR3 sequence (DNA): TGTGCCAGCAGTTTATCTGACAGCTACGAGCAGTACTTC. This sequence encodes CASSLSDSYEQYF.

This chain links TRBV12-3 or TRBV12-4 with TRBJ2-1, with D possibly being TRBD2 (6 bases). V lost 6 bases and J 9 bases, leaving 12 bases between the germline ends. The CDR3 is 12 residues long. The CDR3 sequence: CASSRLVVEQFF. In DNA form, the CDR3 reads TGTGCCAGCAGCCGACTAGTCGTTGAGCAGTTCTTC.